Detailed here is one T cell receptor beta chain. Its antigen is as yet unknown. Establishment of the diagnosis relied upon clinical symptoms, serum thyroxine, TRAb, thyroid ultrasound and orbital computed tomography. This sample is part of a study of Graves' ophthalmopathy and Graves' hyperthyroidism. Study observations and caveats: The model flagged ophthalmopathy progression at more than 60% sensitivity and under 75% specificity. Clonotypes were expanded in thyroid at above 0.001 frequency, and most also appeared in blood.

Germline V gene data show CDR1 as MGHRA and CDR2 as YSYEKL. The germline V and J ends were trimmed by 8 bases and 7 bases, with 14 bases remaining between them. The CDR3 is 12 residues long. TCR beta CDR3 regions were amplified from RNA transcripts. HTBI-primed RT-PCR formed the first round, and a multiplex PCR formed the second. TCRdb used MiXCR to reprocess the multiplex PCR reads, holding one entry per CDR3 protein. The data show a few hundred thousand distinct CDR3 sequences, with 35% to 40% seen just once and about 4.2% held by the top ten. The J gene is TRBJ1-1, the V gene TRBV4-1, with D unresolved. Specimen: peripheral blood or thyroid tissue (not recorded which). This TCR came from an adult man with Graves' hyperthyroidism. As DNA, the CDR3 is TGCGCCAGCGGATCAGCGGTAGGTGAAGCTTTCTTT. Translation: CASGSAVGEAFF.